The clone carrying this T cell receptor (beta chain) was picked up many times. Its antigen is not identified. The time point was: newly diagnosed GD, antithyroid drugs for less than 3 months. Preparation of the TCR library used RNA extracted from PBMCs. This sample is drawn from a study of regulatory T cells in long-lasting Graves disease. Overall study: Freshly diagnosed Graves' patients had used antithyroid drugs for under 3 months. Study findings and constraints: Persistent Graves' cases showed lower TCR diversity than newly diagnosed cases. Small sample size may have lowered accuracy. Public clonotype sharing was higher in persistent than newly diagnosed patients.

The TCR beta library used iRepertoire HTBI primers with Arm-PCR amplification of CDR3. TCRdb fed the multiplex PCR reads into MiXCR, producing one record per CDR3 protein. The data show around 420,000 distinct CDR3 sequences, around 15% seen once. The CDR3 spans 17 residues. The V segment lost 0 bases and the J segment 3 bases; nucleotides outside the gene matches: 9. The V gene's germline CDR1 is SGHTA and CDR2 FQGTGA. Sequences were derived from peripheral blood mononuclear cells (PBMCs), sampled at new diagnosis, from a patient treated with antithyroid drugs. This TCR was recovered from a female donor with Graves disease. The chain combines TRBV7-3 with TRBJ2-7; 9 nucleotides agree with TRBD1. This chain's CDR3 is CASSLTAGTGSIYEQYF. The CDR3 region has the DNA TGTGCCAGCAGCTTAACGGCCGGGACAGGGTCGATCTACGAGCAGTACTTC.